This T cell receptor (beta chain) was profiled in a study of post-analysis software for immune sequencing data. The overall study: Some patients lacked subtype; others had relapsing-remitting, secondary progressive or progressive-relapsing disease.

The germline V gene has CDR1 SGHRS and CDR2 YFSETQ. This CDR3 spans 17 amino acids. Findings of the study overall: Five or six TRBV segments, TRBV5-6, TRBV5-1 and TRBV20-1 among them, were found more frequent in patients than controls. Significantly lower normalized Chao1 diversity was found in patients with multiple sclerosis relative to controls.

Of note for this clonotype: Its target is unknown. The junction shows a germline mismatch at one end, possibly a read error.

The library was made from cDNA and included unique molecular identifiers. About 500,000 cDNA molecules were obtained per 1 to 10 million input T cells. TCRdb itself ran the PCR reads through MiXCR, one entry per CDR3 protein. The repertoire has hundreds of thousands of distinct CDR3 sequences, about 40% of them found once; the top ten carry around 8%. Material: blood. This chain links TRBV5-1 with TRBJ2-3; perhaps TRBD2 as D (6 bases). The sequence was collected from a girl aged 2 to 9 with multiple sclerosis. Here the CDR3 DNA reads TGCGCCAGCAGCTTGGGTATACTAGCTTCTAGCACTGATACGCAGTATTTT. Amino acids: CASSLGILASSTDTQYF.